Shown below are 9 T cell receptor beta chains from a single sample sequenced in a study of blood T cell repertoires in COVID-19. Repertoires were generated with immunoSEQ multiplex PCR, while TCRdb's copy carries only in-frame clones and drops some. The sample carries 240,000 or so clones, roughly 82% recorded once. The sample was peripheral blood. The receptor set was obtained from a man older than 75 with acute or convalescent COVID-19.

The chain couples TRBV15 to TRBJ2-3; D is possibly TRBD2 (6 bases). The V and J ends lost 5 bases and 0 bases respectively, with 18 bases between them. The germline gives CDR1 LNHNV, CDR2 YYDKDF (reference sequence). CDR3 length: 17 residues. CDR3 in amino acids: CATSDNSGVPSTDTQYF. CDR3 DNA: TGTGCCACCAGCGATAATTCGGGGGTTCCTAGCACAGATACGCAGTATTTT.

The V call is TRBV5-3, the J call TRBJ1-1; D call uncertain. TRBV5-3 is classed as an ORF, of uncertain function. The V and J ends lost 1 base and 6 bases respectively, with 7 bases between them. CDR3 length: 12 amino acids. In DNA, the CDR3 is TGTGCCAGAAGCTTGAGGAGGCCTGAAGCTTTCTTT. The encoded protein is CARSLRRPEAFF.

This clone was observed once. This rearrangement joins TRBV5-4 to TRBJ2-7, with TRBD2 matching over 10 bases. The CDR3 extends over 15 amino acids. Germline CDR1 and CDR2: SGHNT and YYREEE (reference sequence). After removal of 3 bases from V and 3 bases from J, the junction contained 6 bases not matched to a gene. The CDR3 loop reads CASSSNLAGVYEQYF. The CDR3 DNA sequence: TGTGCCAGCAGCTCCAATCTAGCGGGAGTCTACGAGCAGTACTTC.

This clone was observed a few times. This rearrangement joins TRBV24-1 to TRBJ2-2; D might be TRBD1 (6 bases). The V gene's germline CDR1 is KGHDR and CDR2 SFDVKD. The CDR3 length is 15 residues. V lost 0 bases and J 6 bases, leaving 10 bases between the germline ends. This CDR3 is CATSDLGSGAGELFF. The DNA of the CDR3 is TGTGCCACCAGTGATTTGGGATCAGGGGCCGGGGAGCTGTTTTTT.

This clone was recorded a few times. This chain links TRBV9 with TRBJ1-6; D unresolved. The CDR3 runs 13 residues. Germline loops: CDR1 SGDLS, CDR2 YYNGEE. V was pared by 0 bases and J by 8 bases, with 6 bases between. Written as DNA, the CDR3 is TGTGCCAGCAGCGTAGTTCCCGATTCACCCCTCCACTTT. It specifies CASSVVPDSPLHF. The variable domain in full, completed from reference TRBV9 and TRBJ1-6, reads DSGVTQTPKHLITATGQRVTLRCSPRSGDLSVYWYQQSLDQGLQFLIQYYNGEERAKGNILERFSAQQFPDLHSELNLSSLELGDSALYFCASSVVPDSPLHFGNGTRLTVT.

This clone was recorded once. The chain links TRBV19 to TRBJ2-1; D not certain. The CDR3 has 14 residues. Germline-derived CDR1 and CDR2 are LNHDA and SQIVND (reference sequence). V lost 5 bases to trimming and J lost 3 bases, with 11 bases between them. The chain's CDR3 is CASSVQASYNEQFF. CDR3 sequence (DNA): TGTGCCAGTAGTGTACAAGCGAGCTACAATGAGCAGTTCTTC.

The genes are TRBV29-1 and TRBJ1-1; 8 nucleotides align to TRBD1. The CDR3 is 13 residues long. CDR1 and CDR2 from the germline V gene are SQVTM and ANQGSEA. The junction had 7 bases not matched to a gene; V was cut back by 6 bases and J by 4 bases. CDR3 residues: CSVAHTGGTEAFF. In DNA, the CDR3 is TGCAGCGTCGCACATACAGGGGGCACTGAAGCTTTCTTT.

This chain joins TRBV3-1 (or the pseudogene TRBV3-2) and TRBJ1-1; 8 bases match TRBD1. The CDR3 has 13 residues. V shed 4 bases, J shed 7 bases, and the junction held 5 bases outside the gene matches. The V gene's germline CDR1 is LGHDT and CDR2 YNNKEL (reference sequence). The CDR3 sequence: CASSLQGVGEAFF. CDR3 DNA sequence: TGTGCCAGCAGCCTACAGGGGGTAGGTGAAGCTTTCTTT.

This chain links TRBV29-1 with TRBJ1-1; 7 bases map to TRBD1. The germline V gene encodes CDR1 SQVTM and CDR2 ANQGSEA. V trimming: 8 bases; J trimming: 3 bases; junction bases outside the gene matches: 12. This CDR3 comprises 14 residues. The CDR3 loop is CSNLKGAGDTEAFF. The CDR3 coding sequence is TGCAGCAATCTAAAGGGGGCAGGGGACACTGAAGCTTTCTTT.